The next 28 T cell receptor beta chains were all read from a single sample in a study of OX40 agonist ivuxolimab in advanced cancers. Some clones are missing from TCRdb's copy, which holds only in-frame ones; the method was immunoSEQ multiplex PCR. The sample lists tens of thousands of clones, nearly 90% occurring once. This specimen was CD4+ or CD8+ T cells sorted from blood, taken in a trial of the OX40 agonist ivuxolimab. The source is an adult with an advanced solid tumor such as melanoma, head and neck, liver or kidney cancer.

The sample holds a few counts of this clone. CDR3 sequence: CASSLAGWLFF. The CDR3 DNA reads TGTGCCAGCAGCTTAGCCGGATGGCTGTTTTTT. The genes are TRBV7-2 and TRBJ2-2; no clear D gene. There are 11 residues in the CDR3. Germline lookup yields CDR1 SGHTA and CDR2 FQGNSA. V was trimmed by 0 bases and J by 13 bases, leaving 6 bases between them. Combining the CDR3 with reference TRBV7-2 and TRBJ2-2 gives the whole variable domain GAGVSQSPSNKVTEKGKDVELRCDPISGHTALYWYRQSLGQGLEFLIYFQGNSAPDKSGLPSDRFSAERTGGSVSTLTIQRTQQEDSAVYLCASSLAGWLFFGEGSRLTVL.

This clone was seen only a few times. The rearrangement joins TRBV30 to TRBJ1-5, with TRBD1 matching over 8 bases. The V gene's germline CDR1 is GTSNPN and CDR2 SVGIG (reference sequence). This CDR3 spans 15 amino acids. V was clipped by 4 bases and J by 4 bases; unmatched bases: 9. As DNA, the CDR3 is TGTGCCTGGAAGGCCCAGGGGGCATCAAATCAGCCCCAGCATTTT. This gives the protein CAWKAQGASNQPQHF.

The chain has TRBV18 and TRBJ1-5, with D hard to call. This CDR3 spans 13 amino acids. V was cut by 6 bases and J by 0 bases, with 6 bases left in between. Germline assignment: CDR1 KGHSH and CDR2 LQKENI. CDR3 residues: CASSQVSNQPQHF. The CDR3 coding sequence is TGTGCCAGCTCTCAAGTTAGCAATCAGCCCCAGCATTTT.

The genes are TRBV29-1 and TRBJ2-1; D is unclear. Germline-derived CDR1 and CDR2 are SQVTM and ANQGSEA. Deletions cut 2 bases from V and 6 bases from J, with 11 bases between. The CDR3 covers 13 residues. DNA for the CDR3: TGCAGCGTTGAACTTAAATCCGGCAATGAGCAGTTCTTC. Residues: CSVELKSGNEQFF.

This chain uses TRBV7-8 with TRBJ1-1; D is possibly TRBD1 (5 bases). The germline V gene has CDR1 SGHVS and CDR2 FQNEAQ. There are 13 residues in the CDR3. The ends were cut back, 1 base at V and 10 bases at J, with 13 bases in the middle. CDR3: CASSLGARERAFF. DNA for the CDR3: TGTGCCAGCAGCTTAGGAGCCAGGGAACGAGCTTTCTTT.

This chain connects TRBV11-1 to TRBJ1-1; D may be TRBD1 (5 bases). Germline V gene lookup returns CDR1 SGHAT and CDR2 FQDESV (reference sequence). The CDR3 contains 14 residues. V lost 5 bases to trimming and J lost 1 base, with 11 bases between them. The CDR3 DNA sequence: TGTGCCAGCAGCCGCTGGGGGGGGAACACTGAAGCTTTCTTT. Amino acids: CASSRWGGNTEAFF.

This chain joins TRBV6-4 and TRBJ2-7, with 11 bases that match TRBD1. This CDR3 comprises 15 residues. J lost 0 bases, V lost 3 bases, and 1 base had no gene match. Germline V lookup: CDR1 MRHNA, CDR2 SNTAGT. Here the CDR3 DNA reads TGTGCCAGCAGTGAAGGGACAGGGGGCTCCTACGAGCAGTACTTC. This translates into CASSEGTGGSYEQYF.

The CDR3 protein is CASSDTGWREAFF. The DNA for the CDR3 is TGTGCCAGCAGTGATACGGGGTGGCGTGAAGCTTTCTTT. J is TRBJ1-1 and V is TRBV6-1; D remains ambiguous. CDR3 size: 13 residues. Trimming shortened V by 3 bases and J by 7 bases, and 12 bases separated the two germline ends. From germline, CDR1 is MNHNS and CDR2 SASEGT.

The chain couples TRBV5-1 to TRBJ2-3, with D perhaps matching TRBD2 (5 bases). The germline V gene has CDR1 SGHRS and CDR2 YFSETQ. Trimming took 6 bases from V and 2 from J, leaving 25 bases between them. There are 18 residues in the CDR3. CDR3 bases: TGCGCCAGCACCTATGGGTTGCGGACGCGCGGGCACACAGATACGCAGTATTTT. It is translated as CASTYGLRTRGHTDTQYF.

The chain couples TRBV19 to TRBJ2-3, with 9 bases matching TRBD1. V dropped 9 bases and J dropped 3; count of bases not matched to a gene: 7. Per the germline V gene, CDR1 is LNHDA and CDR2 is SQIVND (reference sequence). This CDR3 comprises 14 residues. CDR3 residues: CASIDRGYTDTQYF. The CDR3 coding sequence is TGTGCCAGCATCGACAGGGGGTATACAGATACGCAGTATTTT.

The genes are TRBV21-1 and TRBJ1-2; TRBD1 is taken as the D call from the table, unchecked against the DNA. TRBV21-1 is a pseudogene segment. This CDR3 is 14 amino acids long. CDR3 sequence reads: CASRIPGTDHGYTF. In DNA, the CDR3 is TGTGCCAGCAGGATCCCTGGGACAGATCATGGCTACACCTTC.

The chain has TRBV11-2 and TRBJ2-1; D may be TRBD2 (6 bases). Germline V gene lookup returns CDR1 SGHAT and CDR2 FQNNGV. The CDR3 totals 16 residues. Trimming pared 7 bases from V and 1 base from J, leaving 17 bases between. This CDR3 reads CASTDGGAESYNEQFF. In DNA, the CDR3 is TGTGCCAGCACCGACGGGGGAGCAGAGTCCTACAATGAGCAGTTCTTC.

V and J are TRBV5-6 and TRBJ1-5, with a tentative D call TRBD1 (5 bases). CDR3 length: 15 residues. V lost 3 bases, J lost 7 bases, and 17 bases lay in between. The germline gives CDR1 SGHDT, CDR2 YYEEEE. The CDR3 loop is CASSSSGGVVQPQHF. CDR3 bases: TGTGCCAGCAGCTCGAGCGGGGGAGTCGTCCAGCCCCAGCATTTT.

This clone was picked up a small number of times. The V gene is TRBV5-1, the J gene TRBJ2-1; 7 bases are a match to TRBD1. V trimming: 5 bases; J trimming: 0 bases; junction bases outside the gene matches: 11. The CDR3 spans 17 residues. Germline CDR1 is SGHRS and CDR2 is YFSETQ. The CDR3 reads CASRWNTGESSYNEQFF. CDR3 coding DNA: TGCGCCAGCAGATGGAATACAGGGGAAAGCTCCTACAATGAGCAGTTCTTC.

This rearrangement joins TRBV10-1 to TRBJ2-5; no reliable D call. The CDR3 sequence is 11 residues long. Trimming shortened V by 3 bases and J by 5 bases, and 4 bases separated the two germline ends. The V gene's germline CDR1 is WNHNN and CDR2 SYGVQD (reference sequence). This CDR3 reads CASSDEETQYF. In DNA, the CDR3 is TGCGCCAGCAGTGATGAGGAGACCCAGTACTTC.

The chain carries TRBV9 and TRBJ1-6, with D maybe TRBD1 (5 bases). CDR3 length: 15 amino acids. Germline-derived CDR1 and CDR2 are SGDLS and YYNGEE. V was clipped by 0 bases and J by 7 bases, with 11 bases between them. CDR3 nucleotide sequence: TGTGCCAGCAGCGTAGCTGGGGACCCAAATTCACCCCTCCACTTT. This encodes CASSVAGDPNSPLHF.

The chain couples TRBV11-2 to TRBJ1-3, with D unclear. Trimming removed 0 bases at V and 0 bases at J, with 12 bases between. Germline V gene data show CDR1 as SGHAT and CDR2 as FQNNGV. This CDR3 region has 17 residues. The CDR3: CASSLDIPEHSGNTIYF. The CDR3, as DNA: TGTGCCAGCAGCTTAGATATTCCGGAACACTCTGGAAACACCATATATTTT.

This chain uses TRBV28 with TRBJ2-7; D is perhaps TRBD1 or TRBD2 (5 bases each). V lost 9 bases and J 1 base, leaving 22 bases between the germline ends. This CDR3 has 16 amino acids. Germline V gene data show CDR1 as MDHEN and CDR2 as SYDVKM. The CDR3 nucleotides are TGTGCCAGTTGGCCCCGGGGACCTCACATATCCTACGAGCAGTACTTC. This codes for CASWPRGPHISYEQYF.

V gene TRBV11-2 combines with J gene TRBJ2-7, with D maybe TRBD2 (6 bases). Per the germline V gene, CDR1 is SGHAT and CDR2 is FQNNGV. CDR3 length: 16 amino acids. V dropped 5 bases and J dropped 7 bases, with 24 bases sitting between them. CDR3 nucleotides: TGTGCCAGCAGCCCCCGGACGGCGGGGACCTCACGGGAGCAGTACTTC. Translated, it gives CASSPRTAGTSREQYF. Together with reference TRBV11-2 and TRBJ2-7, the CDR3 gives the full variable domain: EAGVAQSPRYKIIEKRQSVAFWCNPISGHATLYWYQQILGQGPKLLIQFQNNGVVDDSQLPKDRFSAERLKGVDSTLKIQPAKLEDSAVYLCASSPRTAGTSREQYFGPGTRLTVT.

The V and J genes are TRBV6-1 and TRBJ1-6; possibly TRBD1 for D (6 bases). The germline CDR1 and CDR2 sequences are MNHNS and SASEGT. This CDR3 spans 16 amino acids. The germline V and J ends were trimmed by 4 bases and 3 bases, with 13 bases remaining between them. The CDR3 nucleotides read TGTGCCAGCAGTGGAGGGGACAAGGGCTATAATTCACCCCTCCACTTT. This gives the protein CASSGGDKGYNSPLHF.

V is TRBV19 and J is TRBJ1-5, with D maybe TRBD1 (5 bases). The CDR3 loop spans 17 amino acids. V was cut by 6 bases and J by 3 bases, with 21 bases left in between. Germline CDR1 LNHDA, CDR2 SQIVND (reference sequence). This chain's CDR3 is CASRRGIQYSINQPQHF. The CDR3 nucleotides read TGTGCCAGTAGAAGGGGAATTCAATACAGTATCAATCAGCCCCAGCATTTT.

This clone came up a few times. The chain employs TRBV29-1 and TRBJ1-1; no firm D call. Germline-derived CDR1 and CDR2 are SQVTM and ANQGSEA. V lost 2 bases to trimming and J lost 8 bases, with 12 bases between them. The length of the CDR3 is 12 residues. For the CDR3, the DNA is TGCAGCGTTGAACAGGAGAAACCAGAAGCTTTCTTT. It yields the protein CSVEQEKPEAFF. Full variable domain (rest looked up from reference TRBV29-1 and TRBJ1-1): SAVISQKPSRDICQRGTSLTIQCQVDSQVTMMFWYRQQPGQSLTLIATANQGSEATYESGFVIDKFPISRPNLTFSTLTVSNMSPEDSSIYLCSVEQEKPEAFFGQGTRLTVV.

The gene calls are TRBV27 and TRBJ2-3; 10 nucleotides line up with TRBD1. V lost 5 bases, J lost 2 bases, and 7 bases stayed unmatched. The CDR3 contains 16 residues. Germline V gives CDR1 MNHEY, CDR2 SMNVEV (reference sequence). DNA for the CDR3: TGTGCCAGCAGTCACCGGACAGGGGGAATCACAGATACGCAGTATTTT. It specifies CASSHRTGGITDTQYF.

The rearrangement joins TRBV10-3 to TRBJ2-6, with D possibly being TRBD2 (6 bases). The CDR3 runs to 16 residues. Germline CDR1 ENHRY, CDR2 SYGVKD. V was trimmed by 2 bases and J by 2 bases, leaving 10 bases between them. The CDR3 bases are TGTGCCATCAGTGAGGCGGCGGGGACTGGGGCCAACGTCCTGACTTTC. Translation: CAISEAAGTGANVLTF.

This clone was seen more than once but under ten times. The rearrangement uses TRBV28 and TRBJ2-5, with 9 bases that match TRBD1. Trimming cost V 3 bases and J 4 bases; bases outside gene matches: 9. Germline V gene sequence: CDR1 MDHEN, CDR2 SYDVKM. The CDR3 spans 16 residues. The CDR3 nucleotides are TGTGCCAGCAGTTTTACGGCCGTGACAGGGGGAGAGACCCAGTACTTC. The encoded protein is CASSFTAVTGGETQYF.

V usage is TRBV18 and J usage is TRBJ2-5; D not certain. Trimming took off 6 bases at V and 5 bases at J, with 13 bases between the two ends. The CDR3 extends over 13 amino acids. Germline CDR1 reads KGHSH; CDR2 reads LQKENI. CDR3 bases: TGTGCCAGCTCCTTGGATCGTGTCGAGACCCAGTACTTC. Protein sequence: CASSLDRVETQYF.

This chain connects TRBV11-2 to TRBJ1-1; D is ambiguous. The CDR3 is 14 amino acids. Trimming shortened V by 5 bases and J by 0 bases, and 10 bases separated the two germline ends. The germline CDR1 and CDR2 sequences are SGHAT and FQNNGV. The CDR3 DNA is TGTGCCAGCAGCGGACTACCGATGAACACTGAAGCTTTCTTT. Protein: CASSGLPMNTEAFF.

This chain uses TRBV7-9 with TRBJ2-5, with TRBD2 matching over 13 bases. The ends lost 5 bases at V and 5 bases at J; junction bases unmatched: 17. Germline CDR1 reads SEHNR; CDR2 reads FQNEAQ (reference sequence). This CDR3 is 19 amino acids long. This CDR3 is CASSRLTGLAGFIRETQYF. CDR3 DNA: TGTGCCAGCAGCCGACTGACGGGACTAGCGGGATTCATCAGGGAGACCCAGTACTTC.